The entry below describes one T cell receptor (beta chain). Its antigen remains unidentified. Between the trimmed V and J ends, which lost 2 bases and 7 bases, there was a span of 24 bases. The CDR3 spans 17 residues. Germline V lookup: CDR1 MNHEY, CDR2 SVGAGI. CD4 T cells were positively selected, then CD8 T cells from the CD4-negative fraction. Two oligonucleotides, mixed equimolar, formed the beta constant-region primer covering TRBC1 and TRBC2. The ligated cDNA underwent four PCR rounds using SP2 and nested alpha and beta constant-region primers. An oligonucleotide with the SP2 primer and a 12-nucleotide UMI was ligated to the cDNA 3' end. One entry per CDR3 protein results from TCRdb running MiXCR on the UMI-ligation and nested PCR reads. The repertoire consists of 140,000 to 150,000 distinct CDR3 sequences, with 20% to 25% occurring once and the leading ten covering 0.11%. These data are taken from a study of naive and memory T cell subsets. Notes on the study in general: Possibly reflecting memory cells re-expressing CD45RA, a few larger clonotypes occurred in naive repertoires, especially CD8.

This TCR derives from a human donor in good health. Sequencing used naive CD4+ T cells from blood. V is TRBV6-5 and J is TRBJ2-7; maybe TRBD1 (7 bases). CDR3 bases: TGTGCCAGCAGTTACCGCGGGCTGGCGACAGGGACTGCGGAGCAGTACTTC. This gives the protein CASSYRGLATGTAEQYF.